This paragraph reports one T cell receptor (beta chain). The data were taken from a study of cytomegalovirus exposure and HLA in healthy donors. 13 Jbeta primers and 60 Vbeta primers were used for the PCR. Using immunoSEQ multiplex PCR, the repertoire was profiled, and TCRdb retains in-frame clones only, with some absent. The table lists about 110,000 clones, less than 75% of them singletons. Germline V lookup: CDR1 MNHEY, CDR2 SVGAGI. The CDR3 is made up of 14 amino acids. V shed 5 bases and J shed 5 bases, with 15 bases lying between them. The chain couples TRBV6-5 to TRBJ1-1; D gene uncertain. The sample was PBMCs. This clonotype was obtained from a man aged 35 to 55 in good health and CMV-seropositive. The CDR3 protein is CASSPRTGRTEAFF. For the CDR3, the DNA is TGTGCCAGCAGTCCCCGGACGGGGAGGACTGAAGCTTTCTTT.